One and the same sample provided the 32 T cell receptor beta chains below, sequenced in a study of blood T cell repertoires in COVID-19 (dated by TCRdb to the early 2020s). Libraries were built with the immunoSEQ multiplex PCR assay. In its TCRdb copy, this immuneACCESS table keeps in-frame sequences only and misses some clones. Where compared with another copy, unresolved V genes explain less than half of these, and the others have no known cause. This sample holds approximately 410,000 clones; roughly 85% were observed only once. The top ten clonotypes cover over 1.1% of the sample. Source material: peripheral blood. The source is a woman in her 30s with active or convalescent COVID-19.

This clone has a handful of counts. The chain employs TRBV4-1 and TRBJ1-4; 7 bases agree with TRBD1. Per germline, CDR1 MGHRA and CDR2 YSYEKL. CDR3 length equals 15 residues. Trimming took 0 bases from V and 7 from J; bases not matched to a gene: 5. This CDR3 reads CASSQDGRDSEKLFF. As DNA, the CDR3 is TGCGCCAGCAGCCAAGATGGGCGGGACAGTGAAAAACTGTTTTTT.

CDR3 region: CASSETGRDSPLHF. DNA of the CDR3: TGTGCCAGCAGTGAAACAGGGCGGGATTCACCCCTCCACTTT. The V gene is TRBV6-1, the J gene TRBJ1-6; perhaps TRBD1 as D (6 bases). The CDR3 runs to 14 residues. The V end lost 2 bases, the J end lost 8 bases, and 10 bases lay between the germline ends. Germline loops: CDR1 MNHNS, CDR2 SASEGT.

V and J are TRBV7-9 and TRBJ2-1; 12 bases are shared with TRBD1. The ends lost 3 bases at V and 8 bases at J; junction bases unmatched: 8. Germline assignment: CDR1 SEHNR and CDR2 FQNEAQ (reference sequence). This CDR3 has 16 amino acids. Here the CDR3 reads CASSFTRDRGQDEQFF. CDR3 bases: TGTGCCAGCAGCTTTACCCGGGACAGGGGGCAGGATGAGCAGTTCTTC.

CDR3 region: CASSPSRGSPEQYF. CDR3 nucleotides: TGTGCCAGCAGCCCCAGTCGGGGGAGCCCCGAGCAGTACTTC. V gene TRBV7-2 combines with J gene TRBJ2-7, with a tentative D call TRBD2 (6 bases). The germline CDR1 and CDR2 sequences are SGHTA and FQGNSA. The CDR3 runs to 14 residues. Trimming stripped 5 bases from V and 6 bases from J, with 17 bases between. The whole variable domain, remainder taken from reference TRBV7-2 and TRBJ2-7, is GAGVSQSPSNKVTEKGKDVELRCDPISGHTALYWYRQSLGQGLEFLIYFQGNSAPDKSGLPSDRFSAERTGGSVSTLTIQRTQQEDSAVYLCASSPSRGSPEQYFGPGTRLTVT.

A few counts support this clone. The chain is built from TRBV2 and TRBJ2-7; 10 nucleotides line up with TRBD1. Unmatched junction bases numbered 13, after V lost 7 bases and J lost 7 bases. Germline loops: CDR1 SNHLY, CDR2 FYNNEI. This CDR3 contains 15 residues. In DNA form, the CDR3 reads TGTGCCAGCACCGCCGATCGGGACAGGGGTCTTGAGCAGTACTTC. Protein product: CASTADRDRGLEQYF. Together with reference TRBV2 and TRBJ2-7, the CDR3 gives the full variable domain: EPEVTQTPSHQVTQMGQEVILRCVPISNHLYFYWYRQILGQKVEFLVSFYNNEISEKSEIFDDQFSVERPDGSNFTLKIRSTKLEDSAMYFCASTADRDRGLEQYFGPGTRLTVT.

This chain uses TRBV6-5 with TRBJ1-2; D not certain. V lost 2 bases, J lost 7 bases, and 8 bases lay in between. Germline V CDR1 and CDR2: MNHEY, SVGAGI. The CDR3 totals 12 residues. Written as DNA, the CDR3 is TGTGCCAGCAGTTACCTGCGGGGTGGCTACACCTTC. Translation gives CASSYLRGGYTF.

This chain connects TRBV6-1 to TRBJ2-1; weak D call: TRBD2 (5 bases). Trimming cost V 1 base and J 11 bases, with 15 bases left between them. The CDR3 covers 14 residues. Germline assignment: CDR1 MNHNS and CDR2 SASEGT. This CDR3 is CASSEGIPGSKQFF. The CDR3, as DNA: TGTGCCAGCAGTGAAGGGATACCGGGATCCAAGCAGTTCTTC.

The V gene is TRBV10-2, the J gene TRBJ2-2, with 10 bases that match TRBD2. V lost 8 bases to trimming and J lost 3 bases; unmatched junction nucleotides: 24. The CDR3 consists of 21 residues. Germline-derived CDR1 and CDR2 are WSHSY and SAAADI. CDR3 loop: CASRAPTLAGAPPLYTGELFF. For the CDR3, the DNA is TGCGCCAGCCGTGCACCCACCCTAGCGGGGGCCCCCCCCCTCTACACCGGGGAGCTGTTTTTT.

The chain couples TRBV27 to TRBJ2-7, with TRBD2 identical over 8 bases. The CDR3 has 13 residues. Germline V gene data show CDR1 as MNHEY and CDR2 as SMNVEV (reference sequence). After removal of 5 bases from V and 3 bases from J, the junction contained 3 bases not matched to a gene. The CDR3: CASSVRGDYEQYF. DNA of the CDR3: TGTGCCAGCAGTGTGCGGGGGGACTACGAGCAGTACTTC.

This clone was picked up one time. This chain joins TRBV5-1 and TRBJ1-4; no reliable D call. The CDR3 totals 14 residues. Trimming took 7 bases from V and 4 from J, leaving 14 bases between them. Germline V lookup: CDR1 SGHRS, CDR2 YFSETQ. This CDR3 is CASDQDGNNEKLFF. The DNA of the CDR3 is TGCGCCAGCGACCAGGACGGGAATAATGAAAAACTGTTTTTT.

In nucleotides, the CDR3 is TGTGCCAGCAGTTCCCCCGGCAGGAATGAAAAACTGTTTTTT. It encodes CASSSPGRNEKLFF. The rearrangement joins TRBV27 to TRBJ1-4; D remains unclear. The CDR3 contains 14 residues. V was shortened by 4 bases and J by 5 bases, with 11 bases between the two germline ends. Germline lookup yields CDR1 MNHEY and CDR2 SMNVEV (reference sequence).

This rearrangement joins TRBV5-1 to TRBJ2-7; perhaps TRBD1 as D (6 bases). Trimming pared 4 bases from V and 7 bases from J, leaving 24 bases between. The CDR3 is 16 amino acids. Germline-derived CDR1 and CDR2 are SGHRS and YFSETQ. This chain's CDR3 is CASSPAVARGVREQYF. CDR3 DNA: TGCGCCAGCAGCCCCGCGGTGGCCAGGGGCGTGAGGGAGCAGTACTTC.

The chain joins TRBV5-8 to TRBJ2-1, with D tentatively TRBD1 (6 bases). With 4 bases removed from V and 1 base from J, the gap between germline ends came to 15 bases. Germline lookup yields CDR1 SGHTS and CDR2 YDEGEE. The CDR3 has 16 residues. The DNA for the CDR3 is TGTGCCAGCAGCAGAAACAGGGTGGGGTCCTACAATGAGCAGTTCTTC. It yields the protein CASSRNRVGSYNEQFF.

In DNA, the CDR3 is TGTGCCAGCAGCTTAGGACTAGCGGATACGCAGTATTTT. Translating gives CASSLGLADTQYF. V usage is TRBV7-2 and J usage is TRBJ2-3; TRBD2 aligns across 8 bases. Trimming removed 1 base from V and 6 bases from J; junction bases left unmatched: 0. The CDR3 length is 13 residues. The germline gives CDR1 SGHTA, CDR2 FQGNSA.

This chain joins TRBV3-1 (or the pseudogene TRBV3-2) and TRBJ2-7; 12 bases are shared with TRBD2. V trimming: 4 bases; J trimming: 2 bases; junction bases outside the gene matches: 6. The CDR3 runs to 16 residues. Germline V lookup: CDR1 LGHDT, CDR2 YNNKEL (reference sequence). The CDR3 nucleotides read TGTGCCAGCAGCCTTTCAGCTAGCGGGAGGGCCTACGAGCAGTACTTC. This gives the protein CASSLSASGRAYEQYF.

The rearrangement links TRBV7-9 to TRBJ2-2, with TRBD1 identical over 9 bases. Germline CDR1 is SEHNR and CDR2 is FQNEAQ (reference sequence). V was pared by 3 bases and J by 3 bases, with 8 bases of the junction left unmatched. This CDR3 has 17 residues. This CDR3 reads CASSFEGTGIYTGELFF. The CDR3 nucleotides are TGTGCCAGCAGCTTCGAGGGGACAGGGATTTACACCGGGGAGCTGTTTTTT.

This chain uses TRBV3-1 (or the pseudogene TRBV3-2) with TRBJ2-7, with TRBD2 matching 7 bases. Trimming took 1 base from V and 2 from J; bases not matched to a gene: 5. The CDR3 spans 15 residues. Germline loops: CDR1 LGHDT, CDR2 YNNKEL (reference sequence). CDR3 amino acids: CASSQAWGGPYEQYF. CDR3 DNA sequence: TGTGCCAGCAGCCAAGCCTGGGGGGGTCCCTACGAGCAGTACTTC.

The gene calls are TRBV5-4 and TRBJ2-7, with 9 nucleotides matching TRBD1. CDR3 length: 15 amino acids. Germline V gene data show CDR1 as SGHNT and CDR2 as YYREEE (reference sequence). V shed 4 bases and J 2 bases; nucleotides not matched to a gene: 7. CDR3 amino acids: CASSPPQGATYEQYF. In DNA, the CDR3 is TGTGCCAGCAGCCCCCCACAGGGGGCAACCTACGAGCAGTACTTC. Using reference TRBV5-4 and TRBJ2-7 for the parts outside the CDR3, the full variable domain is ETGVTQSPTHLIKTRGQQVTLRCSSQSGHNTVSWYQQALGQGPQFIFQYYREEENGRGNFPPRFSGLQFPNYSSELNVNALELDDSALYLCASSPPQGATYEQYFGPGTRLTVT.

The chain has TRBV9 and TRBJ1-6; TRBD1 aligns across 7 bases. Looked up from germline, CDR1 is SGDLS and CDR2 is YYNGEE. After removal of 3 bases from V and 8 bases from J, the junction contained 14 bases not matched to a gene. CDR3 length: 17 amino acids. The CDR3 bases are TGTGCCAGCAGCGCGCTAGGGGCGACAGGGTGGGATTCACCCCTCCACTTT. It translates to CASSALGATGWDSPLHF.

The DNA for the CDR3 is TGTGCCAGCAGCGAGCGACAGGGGGTCGGGGAGCTGTTTTTT. Its protein is CASSERQGVGELFF. This chain uses TRBV5-4 with TRBJ2-2; 9 bases line up with TRBD1. Germline CDR1 is SGHNT and CDR2 is YYREEE (reference sequence). The CDR3 covers 14 residues. Unmatched junction bases numbered 5, after V lost 4 bases and J lost 7 bases.

This chain joins TRBV19 and TRBJ1-5; the D is unclear. The CDR3 is 12 amino acids. V gave up 5 bases and J gave up 8 bases, with 10 bases separating them. Germline lookup yields CDR1 LNHDA and CDR2 SQIVND (reference sequence). CDR3 loop: CASSSRGKPQHF. The CDR3 DNA is TGTGCCAGTAGTTCCCGAGGAAAGCCCCAGCATTTT. The variable domain in full, completed from reference TRBV19 and TRBJ1-5, reads DGGITQSPKYLFRKEGQNVTLSCEQNLNHDAMYWYRQDPGQGLRLIYYSQIVNDFQKGDIAEGYSVSREKKESFPLTVTSAQKNPTAFYLCASSSRGKPQHFGDGTRLSIL.

V gene TRBV11-3 combines with J gene TRBJ2-7; possible D gene TRBD2, 5 bases. Germline V lookup: CDR1 SGHNT, CDR2 YENEEA. The CDR3 contains 13 residues. Trimming stripped 1 base from V and 6 bases from J, with 10 bases between. The chain's CDR3 is CASSLGSSGEQYF. The CDR3 DNA reads TGTGCCAGCAGCTTAGGTTCCAGCGGCGAGCAGTACTTC.

This clone has just a few counts. The chain is built from TRBV5-1 and TRBJ2-6, with no clear D. CDR3 length: 15 residues. Germline CDR1 and CDR2: SGHRS and YFSETQ. V lost 4 bases, J lost 0 bases, and 8 bases lay in between. The CDR3 coding sequence is TGCGCCAGCAGCGAGGCAGCCTCTGGGGCCAACGTCCTGACTTTC. Encoded protein: CASSEAASGANVLTF.

This chain uses TRBV5-1 with TRBJ2-7; the D gene is possibly TRBD2 (5 bases). With 0 bases removed from V and 4 bases from J, the gap between germline ends came to 8 bases. The germline V gene has CDR1 SGHRS and CDR2 YFSETQ. CDR3 length equals 13 residues. The CDR3 loop reads CASSLDPGYEQYF. The DNA of the CDR3 is TGCGCCAGCAGCTTGGATCCGGGGTACGAGCAGTACTTC.

V is TRBV4-1 and J is TRBJ2-2, with TRBD2 identical over 9 bases. The germline CDR1 and CDR2 sequences are MGHRA and YSYEKL. The CDR3 contains 17 residues. V lost 1 base to trimming and J lost 2 bases; unmatched junction nucleotides: 5. CDR3 region: CASSQAGTSQNTGELFF. CDR3 in DNA: TGCGCCAGCAGCCAAGCCGGGACTAGCCAAAACACCGGGGAGCTGTTTTTT.

The J gene is TRBJ1-1, the V gene TRBV7-6, with 7 bases matching TRBD1. This CDR3 has 15 amino acids. The germline CDR1 and CDR2 sequences are SGHVS and FNYEAQ. V lost 5 bases to trimming and J lost 4 bases; unmatched junction nucleotides: 10. CDR3 residues: CASSAENRGLTEAFF. The CDR3 DNA sequence: TGTGCCAGCAGCGCAGAAAACAGGGGTCTCACTGAAGCTTTCTTT.

This chain uses TRBV5-1 with TRBJ2-5; 10 bases are a match to TRBD2. The CDR3 consists of 17 residues. Germline V lookup: CDR1 SGHRS, CDR2 YFSETQ. With V trimmed by 5 bases and J by 5 bases, 15 bases remained unmatched. For the CDR3, the DNA is TGCGCCAGCAGTTCAGCGGGGGGGATATACGTACGGGAGACCCAGTACTTC. Protein: CASSSAGGIYVRETQYF.

The chain joins TRBV7-6 to TRBJ1-1; 8 bases are a match to TRBD1. This CDR3 spans 15 amino acids. V lost 4 bases, J lost 0 bases, and 4 bases stayed unmatched. Germline CDR1 is SGHVS and CDR2 is FNYEAQ. The CDR3 here is CASSSGQVLNTEAFF. CDR3 sequence (DNA): TGTGCCAGCAGCTCGGGACAGGTCTTGAACACTGAAGCTTTCTTT.

This rearrangement joins TRBV2 to TRBJ2-2; 13 bases map to TRBD2. This CDR3 is built from 15 residues. V was clipped by 6 bases and J by 7 bases; unmatched bases: 5. Germline V gives CDR1 SNHLY, CDR2 FYNNEI. This CDR3 is CASRGTSGKVGELFF. CDR3 nucleotides: TGTGCCAGCAGAGGGACTAGCGGGAAGGTCGGGGAGCTGTTTTTT.

The V and J genes are TRBV28 and TRBJ1-6; the D gene is possibly TRBD1 (6 bases). The CDR3 has 14 residues. Germline CDR1 MDHEN, CDR2 SYDVKM. V was clipped by 5 bases and J by 7 bases, with 12 bases between them. CDR3 region: CASSNRVWNSPLHF. The CDR3 coding sequence is TGTGCCAGCAGTAACAGGGTATGGAATTCACCCCTCCACTTT.

The chain uses TRBV4-1 and TRBJ1-4, with 8 bases identical to TRBD1. After removal of 0 bases from V and 4 bases from J, the junction contained 4 bases not matched to a gene. Germline V CDR1 and CDR2: MGHRA, YSYEKL. The CDR3 sequence is 16 residues long. The CDR3 DNA sequence: TGCGCCAGCAGCCAAGAGGGGACAGGCTTTAATGAAAAACTGTTTTTT. It is translated as CASSQEGTGFNEKLFF.

This sequence joins TRBV29-1 and TRBJ2-7; 8 bases are a match to TRBD1. V lost 5 bases and J lost 7; bases outside the gene matches: 16. Germline CDR1 reads SQVTM; CDR2 reads ANQGSEA. The CDR3 has 15 amino acids. This CDR3 is CSVPSGQGLIREQYF. The CDR3 bases are TGCAGCGTTCCCTCTGGACAGGGCTTGATCCGGGAGCAGTACTTC.